These 8 T cell receptor beta chains were sequenced from one sample in a study of CD8 T cells in Susac syndrome. cDNA came from about 0.46 to 1 ug RNA primed by random hexamers. TCRdb reprocessed the immunoSEQ multiplex PCR reads via MiXCR and lists one record per CDR3 protein. The sample consists of about 130,000 distinct CDR3 sequences, approximately 93% of them appearing once. Sequencing was done on a sample of CD8+ T cells from PBMCs. These receptors were obtained from a human donor with multiple sclerosis.

This chain joins TRBV5-1 and TRBJ2-7; D not certain. CDR3 length equals 15 residues. V was shortened by 0 bases and J by 0 bases, with 10 bases between the two germline ends. Germline-derived CDR1 and CDR2 are SGHRS and YFSETQ. This chain's CDR3 is CASSLATGPSYEQYV. The CDR3 DNA reads TGCGCCAGCAGCTTGGCCACCGGGCCCTCCTACGAGCAGTACGTC.

The chain combines TRBV7-9 with TRBJ2-3; 8 bases align to TRBD1. In germline, CDR1 is SEHNR, CDR2 FQNEAQ (reference sequence). V trimming: 5 bases; J trimming: 0 bases; junction bases outside the gene matches: 16. CDR3 length equals 19 residues. CDR3: CASSPPVGQGPASTDTQYF. Written as DNA, the CDR3 is TGTGCCAGCAGCCCGCCGGTTGGACAGGGTCCGGCTAGCACAGATACGCAGTATTTT.

The chain couples TRBV9 to TRBJ2-1, with 11 bases matching TRBD2. The CDR3 runs to 17 residues. Germline V CDR1 and CDR2: SGDLS, YYNGEE. The ends lost 3 bases at V and 5 bases at J; junction bases unmatched: 10. CDR3 sequence: CASSAGGGTSGNNEQFF. The CDR3 nucleotides read TGTGCCAGCAGCGCTGGGGGGGGGACTAGCGGAAACAATGAGCAGTTCTTC.

The chain recombines TRBV6-5 with TRBJ2-2; either TRBD1 or TRBD2 may supply D (6 bases each). V was clipped by 6 bases and J by 4 bases, with 12 bases between them. The CDR3 sequence is 14 residues long. Germline V gives CDR1 MNHEY, CDR2 SVGAGI. The CDR3: CASSPRGVTGELFF. For the CDR3, the DNA is TGTGCCAGCAGCCCTAGGGGGGTCACCGGGGAGCTGTTTTTT.

The chain has TRBV24-1 and TRBJ2-1, with 8 bases matching TRBD2. Trimming cost V 3 bases and J 0 bases; bases outside gene matches: 12. Germline V gives CDR1 KGHDR, CDR2 SFDVKD. This CDR3 comprises 19 residues. The CDR3 DNA is TGTGCCACCAGTGATCCCCAGCGGGAGCAGGCGAACTCCTACAATGAGCAGTTCTTC. Amino acids: CATSDPQREQANSYNEQFF.

This clonotype was seen a few times. This chain uses TRBV4-1 with TRBJ2-2, with D unclear. The CDR3 is made up of 11 amino acids. Trimming took off 5 bases at V and 4 bases at J, with 2 bases between the two ends. Germline values: CDR1 MGHRA, CDR2 YSYEKL. The CDR3 DNA reads TGCGCCAGCAGCACCACCGGGGAGCTGTTTTTT. Amino acids: CASSTTGELFF.

The chain employs TRBV20-1 and TRBJ2-7, with D possibly TRBD1 on 5 matching bases. The CDR3 runs to 14 residues. Trimming removed 1 base from V and 1 base from J, with 11 bases in between. In germline, CDR1 is DFQATT, CDR2 SNEGSKA (reference sequence). The CDR3 DNA sequence: TGCAGTGCTAGAGCACGTGACAGTTCCTACGAGCAGTACGTC. The encoded protein is CSARARDSSYEQYV.

With respect to this clonotype: An end of the junction does not agree with germline; a read error may underlie this. The rearrangement uses TRBV13 and TRBJ2-7; 7 positions agree with TRBD2. Per germline, CDR1 PRHDT and CDR2 FYEKMQ (reference sequence). The CDR3 covers 15 residues. Written as DNA, the CDR3 is TGTGCCAGCACCTTAGGGAGGGGCCCCCTCTACGAGCAGTACTTC. Translating it yields CASTLGRGPLYEQYF.